The clone carrying this T cell receptor (beta chain) was picked up many times. Each CDR3 protein is one row after TCRdb ran MiXCR on the 5' RACE reads. The data contain 250,000 or so distinct CDR3 sequences, 5.5% to 7% of them seen just once; the ten biggest clones take up under 4%. Germline V gene lookup returns CDR1 KGHDR and CDR2 SFDVKD. V was pared by 3 bases and J by 12 bases, with 12 bases of the junction left unmatched. The CDR3 is 15 residues long. This entry belongs to a study of identical twins. These data were likewise used in another study, on yellow fever vaccine responses in identical twins.

This sequence was found in a young woman in good health. Material: memory (CD45RO+) T cells sorted from blood. J is TRBJ1-2 and V is TRBV24-1; 10 bases line up with TRBD1. The CDR3 bases are TGTGCCACCAGTGATCCGGGACAGGGGAAAGTCCGGGACACCTTC. Its translation: CATSDPGQGKVRDTF.